The sequence of this T cell receptor (beta chain) was determined in a study of neurological immune-mediated disorders. TCRdb processed the 5' RACE reads anew with MiXCR; each CDR3 protein has one entry. In the table there are 26,000 or so distinct CDR3 sequences, 20% to 25% of which are singletons. This clonotype was recorded many times. After removal of 6 bases from V and 2 bases from J, the junction contained 6 bases not matched to a gene. The V gene's germline CDR1 is DFQATT and CDR2 SNEGSKA (reference sequence). The CDR3 has 13 residues. The rearrangement uses TRBV20-1 and TRBJ2-7; TRBD2 matches at 8 bases. Input material: PBMCs. The clonotype comes from a woman in her sixties or seventies in good health. CDR3 region: CSAPLAATYEQYF. CDR3 in DNA: TGCAGTGCCCCACTAGCGGCAACCTACGAGCAGTACTTC.